Below are 28 T cell receptor beta chains sequenced from a single sample in a study of T-cell reconstitution after alpha-beta-depleted transplantation in children (dated by TCRdb to the mid-2010s). The treatment or condition label, as the study defines it: allogeneic hematopoietic cell transplantation with graft depleted of TCRalphabeta T cells and CD19 B cells. Library preparation used PCR. Sequencing was performed on an Illumina HiSeq 2500. Molecular barcoding was employed in the preparation of TCR libraries, with unique molecular identifiers being used to normalize TCRbeta repertoire quantification. TCRdb itself trimmed the public reads at Q25 with fastp, ran MiXCR and retained productive beta chains. CDR3 protein duplicates are merged, each entry listing the most common genes and DNA. The sample yields fewer than 550,000 distinct CDR3 sequences; about an eighth were counted once. The ten largest clonotypes hold approximately 14% of the sample.

Sequencing used PBMCs, mostly from graft donor cells, obtained 180 days after TCRalphabeta/CD19-depleted stem cell transplant. The receptor set was obtained from a female patient younger than 10 who had a stem cell transplant for aplastic anemia, so the T cells may come from the graft donor.

The chain uses TRBV5-1 and TRBJ2-7; 12 bases are shared with TRBD2. With V trimmed by 1 base and J by 2 bases, 4 bases remained unmatched. There are 16 residues in the CDR3. Germline-derived CDR1 and CDR2 are SGHRS and YFSETQ. As DNA, the CDR3 is TGCGCCAGCAGCTTGAGACTAGCGGGGGAGGCCTACGAGCAGTACTTC. Its translation is CASSLRLAGEAYEQYF.

This clonotype was seen repeatedly, ten times or more. The rearrangement joins TRBV7-8 to TRBJ2-2, with D perhaps matching TRBD2 (6 bases). The CDR3 covers 15 residues. With 5 bases removed from V and 3 bases from J, the gap between germline ends came to 13 bases. Germline V gene lookup returns CDR1 SGHVS and CDR2 FQNEAQ. The CDR3 reads CASSHRGKYTGELFF. CDR3 DNA: TGTGCCAGCAGCCACCGGGGGAAATACACCGGGGAGCTGTTTTTT.

This clonotype was recorded at least ten times. This chain joins TRBV20-1 and TRBJ2-1; tentative D call: TRBD1 (6 bases). Looked up from germline, CDR1 is DFQATT and CDR2 is SNEGSKA (reference sequence). This CDR3 spans 15 amino acids. Trimming shortened V by 2 bases and J by 0 bases, and 11 bases separated the two germline ends. The CDR3 bases are TGCAGTGCTAGATCGGACAGTCACTCCTACAATGAGCAGTTCTTC. This sequence encodes CSARSDSHSYNEQFF.

This clonotype turned up a few times. This chain uses TRBV28 with TRBJ2-7; 11 bases line up with TRBD2. CDR3 size: 18 residues. V lost 7 bases to trimming and J lost 2 bases; unmatched junction nucleotides: 16. Germline V gene sequence: CDR1 MDHEN, CDR2 SYDVKM. This CDR3 reads CASIGTSGEDPRPYEQYF. CDR3 in DNA: TGTGCCAGCATCGGGACTAGCGGAGAAGACCCGAGACCCTACGAGCAGTACTTC.

This clonotype appeared a few times. The chain joins TRBV25-1 to TRBJ2-2; TRBD1 matches 10 bases. The CDR3 totals 18 residues. Germline trimming cut 5 bases from V and 2 bases from J; bases unmatched to any gene: 11. Germline assignment: CDR1 MGHDK and CDR2 SYGVNS. In nucleotides, the CDR3 is TGTGCCAGCAGTAAGGTACCCGGGACAGGGGCTAACACCGGGGAGCTGTTTTTT. Protein: CASSKVPGTGANTGELFF.

The rearrangement uses TRBV20-1 and TRBJ1-5, with 8 bases that match TRBD1. CDR1 and CDR2 (germline): DFQATT, SNEGSKA (reference sequence). Trimming at V came to 3 bases and at J to 5 bases, leaving 9 bases not matched to a gene. There are 15 residues in the CDR3. CDR3 nucleotide sequence: TGCAGTGCTAGTGGGACAGGCGAAGGGGATCAGCCCCAGCATTTT. It encodes CSASGTGEGDQPQHF.

As for this clonotype: A clone one base away is much larger, so this may be a read error. The chain recombines TRBV11-3 with TRBJ1-1, with D possibly being TRBD1 (5 bases). The germline V gene has CDR1 SGHNT and CDR2 YENEEA. The V end lost 5 bases, the J end lost 0 bases, and 10 bases lay between the germline ends. The CDR3 runs to 14 residues. CDR3 protein: CASSPRTMNTEAFF. The DNA for the CDR3 is TGTGCCAGCAGCCCCCGGACAATGAACACTGAAGCTTTCTTT.

This clonotype was counted only a few times. The chain recombines TRBV19 with TRBJ1-5, with 8 nucleotides matching TRBD1. Germline values: CDR1 LNHDA, CDR2 SQIVND (reference sequence). Trimming removed 4 bases from V and 2 bases from J; junction bases left unmatched: 4. The CDR3 totals 15 residues. The CDR3 sequence is CASSTSGGGNQPQHF. CDR3 nucleotides: TGTGCCAGTAGTACCTCAGGGGGCGGCAATCAGCCCCAGCATTTT.

The sample holds a few counts of this clonotype. The chain employs TRBV7-2 and TRBJ1-1; maybe TRBD1 (5 bases). There are 13 residues in the CDR3. Germline CDR1 is SGHTA and CDR2 is FQGNSA. Trimming left V 6 bases short and J 8 bases short, with 16 bases between. CDR3 coding DNA: TGTGCCAGCAGTCGCGACTTTCGGGGGGAAGCTTTCTTT. It translates to CASSRDFRGEAFF.

This clonotype was detected ten times or more. The rearrangement uses TRBV4-1 and TRBJ1-5; D possibly corresponds to TRBD1 (6 bases). The CDR3 is 17 residues long. CDR1 is MGHRA and CDR2 is YSYEKL in the germline V gene. V lost 0 bases and J lost 2, with 14 bases in between. As DNA, the CDR3 is TGCGCCAGCAGCCAAGATGGGGGGGGCAGAGGCAATCAGCCCCAGCATTTT. This translates into CASSQDGGGRGNQPQHF.

The CDR3 is CASGQVYGYTF. CDR3 DNA: TGTGCCAGCGGACAGGTCTATGGCTACACCTTC. The chain carries TRBV12-3 or TRBV12-4 and TRBJ1-2, with 7 bases fitting TRBD1. There are 11 residues in the CDR3. With 8 bases clipped from V and 4 bases from J, the junction kept 1 base outside the gene matches.

The gene calls are TRBV2 and TRBJ1-2, with D unclear. V lost 0 bases, J lost 4 bases, and 12 bases lay in between. Germline-derived CDR1 and CDR2 are SNHLY and FYNNEI. The CDR3 has 15 amino acids. The CDR3 DNA sequence: TGTGCCAGCAGTGAAGCGGGCTCGGCAGCCTATGGCTACACCTTC. Its protein is CASSEAGSAAYGYTF.

In this sample, this clonotype turned up many times. This chain uses TRBV20-1 with TRBJ2-5; the D is unclear. V lost 1 base and J 4 bases, leaving 13 bases between the germline ends. The CDR3 runs 14 residues. Germline-derived CDR1 and CDR2 are DFQATT and SNEGSKA (reference sequence). The CDR3 bases are TGCAGTGCTAGAGTACCGGACGGCCGAGAGACCCAGTACTTC. Translating gives CSARVPDGRETQYF.

This chain uses TRBV9 with TRBJ1-2; 8 bases map to TRBD1. Germline V gene data show CDR1 as SGDLS and CDR2 as YYNGEE. This CDR3 comprises 14 residues. With 4 bases clipped from V and 3 bases from J, the junction kept 5 bases outside the gene matches. The CDR3 reads CASSSSDRDYGYTF. DNA for the CDR3: TGTGCCAGCAGCTCATCGGACAGGGACTATGGCTACACCTTC.

In its sample, this clonotype was seen a few times. V and J are TRBV20-1 and TRBJ2-7; TRBD1 is a possible D gene (5 bases). In germline, CDR1 is DFQATT, CDR2 SNEGSKA (reference sequence). Trimming removed 6 bases from V and 0 bases from J, with 12 bases in between. This CDR3 is 13 amino acids long. In DNA, the CDR3 is TGCAGTGCAGCCTGGGGCAGCTCCTACGAGCAGTACTTC. Translating it yields CSAAWGSSYEQYF.

This chain connects TRBV20-1 to TRBJ2-1; 7 bases map to TRBD2. The CDR3 totals 14 residues. Germline CDR1 and CDR2: DFQATT and SNEGSKA (reference sequence). With V trimmed by 4 bases and J by 8 bases, 11 bases remained unmatched. CDR3 nucleotide sequence: TGCAGTGCTAATTTTCGGAGGGAGGGTTATGAGCAGTTCTTC. It is translated as CSANFRREGYEQFF.

This clonotype was detected ten times or more. The rearrangement uses TRBV20-1 and TRBJ2-3; D possibly corresponds to TRBD1 (6 bases). V was clipped by 2 bases and J by 5 bases, with 11 bases between them. Germline values: CDR1 DFQATT, CDR2 SNEGSKA (reference sequence). This CDR3 region has 13 residues. The CDR3 sequence: CSARYRVRDTQYF. CDR3 nucleotides: TGCAGTGCTAGATACAGGGTTCGAGATACGCAGTATTTT.

There are a few counts of this clonotype. The rearrangement links TRBV29-1 to TRBJ2-3, with 8 positions matching TRBD1. Trimming took 5 bases from V and 5 from J; bases not matched to a gene: 3. Germline assignment: CDR1 SQVTM and CDR2 ANQGSEA. The CDR3 covers 12 residues. As DNA, the CDR3 is TGCAGCGTTCCTACAGGGGGAGATACGCAGTATTTT. Protein: CSVPTGGDTQYF.

This clonotype was seen more than once but under ten times. This chain uses TRBV6-5 with TRBJ2-7; 10 nucleotides align to TRBD1. The CDR3 extends over 15 amino acids. The germline gives CDR1 MNHEY, CDR2 SVGAGI. Trimming cost V 2 bases and J 3 bases; bases outside gene matches: 4. The CDR3 loop reads CASSYTGTGDYEQYF. DNA for the CDR3: TGTGCCAGCAGTTACACCGGGACAGGGGACTACGAGCAGTACTTC.

This clonotype showed up many times. The rearrangement uses TRBV27 and TRBJ2-7, with 8 bases identical to TRBD2. V gave up 4 bases and J gave up 2 bases; unmatched junction bases: 13. The CDR3 is 17 residues long. The germline V gene encodes CDR1 MNHEY and CDR2 SMNVEV (reference sequence). CDR3 residues: CASSSLGVAGTTYEQYV. In nucleotides, the CDR3 is TGTGCCAGCAGTTCCCTGGGAGTAGCGGGGACTACCTACGAGCAGTACGTC.

The chain employs TRBV6-4 and TRBJ2-5, with 11 bases aligning to TRBD2. With V trimmed by 5 bases and J by 4 bases, 18 bases remained unmatched. The germline CDR1 and CDR2 sequences are MRHNA and SNTAGT. This CDR3 comprises 19 residues. CDR3 DNA sequence: TGTGCCAGCAGTACTACTATGGCTAGCGGGGGGCTGGGTGCAGAGACCCAGTACTTC. It is translated as CASSTTMASGGLGAETQYF.

This chain connects TRBV5-1 to TRBJ2-3; D is ambiguous. This CDR3 region has 15 residues. The V and J ends lost 2 bases and 1 base respectively, with 11 bases between them. The germline V gene has CDR1 SGHRS and CDR2 YFSETQ. The CDR3 region is CASSLWAPGTDTQYF. The CDR3 DNA sequence: TGCGCCAGCAGCTTATGGGCCCCTGGCACAGATACGCAGTATTTT.

The chain joins TRBV14 to TRBJ2-1, with TRBD1 identical over 12 bases. Germline V gene sequence: CDR1 SGHDN, CDR2 FVKESK. The CDR3 has 15 amino acids. V lost 10 bases, J lost 7 bases, and 11 bases stayed unmatched. The CDR3 bases are TGTGCCACCAATCCCTGGGACAGGGGGCGAAATGAGCAGTTCTTC. Protein: CATNPWDRGRNEQFF.

This chain's CDR3 is CASSIRGQGKKDTQYF. In DNA, the CDR3 is TGTGCCAGTAGTATACGAGGACAGGGTAAGAAAGATACGCAGTATTTT. This rearrangement joins TRBV19 to TRBJ2-3; 8 nucleotides match TRBD1. CDR1 and CDR2 from the germline V gene are LNHDA and SQIVND (reference sequence). The V gene end was trimmed by 2 bases and the J gene end by 5 bases; junction bases not matched to a gene: 9. This CDR3 has 16 residues.

There are many counts of this clonotype. One end of the junction does not line up with germline, which may come from a read error. This chain links TRBV7-2 with TRBJ2-3, with 7 bases that match TRBD2. The CDR3 sequence is 18 residues long. The V gene's germline CDR1 is SGHTA and CDR2 FQGNSA. The CDR3 nucleotides are TGTGCCAGCAGCCTAGCCCCCCCCAGTAGCGGGAGCACAGATACGCAGTATTTT. Amino acids: CASSLAPPSSGSTDTQYF.

This clonotype was seen ten or more times. V usage is TRBV28 and J usage is TRBJ1-2, with D possibly being TRBD1 (6 bases). Germline-derived CDR1 and CDR2 are MDHEN and SYDVKM. Between the trimmed V and J ends, which lost 6 bases and 2 bases, there was a span of 16 bases. CDR3 length: 15 residues. The CDR3 loop is CASSLADSPNYGYTF. The CDR3 DNA reads as TGTGCCAGCAGCCTCGCGGACAGTCCGAACTATGGCTACACCTTC.

This clonotype has a handful of counts. The CDR3 bases are TGTGCCATCAGTGATCGGGACAGCCGACTAGCGGGAGTCCCCGGGGAGCTGTTTTTT. This encodes CAISDRDSRLAGVPGELFF. The rearrangement joins TRBV10-3 to TRBJ2-2; 12 nucleotides align to TRBD2. Per germline, CDR1 ENHRY and CDR2 SYGVKD. Trimming at V came to 3 bases and at J to 6 bases, leaving 14 bases not matched to a gene. CDR3 length equals 19 residues.

As DNA, the CDR3 is TGTGCCAGCACGGTGTCTGATACTGAAGCTTTCTTT. It yields the protein CASTVSDTEAFF. The chain is built from TRBV28 and TRBJ1-1, with D hard to call. The CDR3 totals 12 residues. The V gene lost 7 bases and the J gene lost 5 bases, with 11 bases spanning the gap. CDR1 MDHEN and CDR2 SYDVKM come from the germline V gene.